This T cell receptor beta chain was found in a study of control samples from healthy donors and cancer patients. Measured with immunoSEQ multiplex PCR; TCRdb has only the in-frame clones, and not every one. The top ten hold about 1.5% of the sample, which has fewer than 40,000 clones, approximately 94% seen once. CDR3 length: 14 residues. The germline gives CDR1 SGHRS, CDR2 YFSETQ. Trimming stripped 4 bases from V and 5 bases from J, with 15 bases between. The chain carries TRBV5-1 and TRBJ2-5; D is perhaps TRBD2 (7 bases). Sequenced input: PBMCs. This TCR was recovered from a man aged 40-55 years with colorectal cancer. CDR3 region: CASSADGGLETQYF. DNA of the CDR3: TGCGCCAGCAGCGCCGACGGGGGGCTGGAGACCCAGTACTTC. The variable domain in full, completed from reference TRBV5-1 and TRBJ2-5, reads KAGVTQTPRYLIKTRGQQVTLSCSPISGHRSVSWYQQTPGQGLQFLFEYFSETQRNKGNFPGRFSGRQFSNSRSEMNVSTLELGDSALYLCASSADGGLETQYFGPGTRLLVL.